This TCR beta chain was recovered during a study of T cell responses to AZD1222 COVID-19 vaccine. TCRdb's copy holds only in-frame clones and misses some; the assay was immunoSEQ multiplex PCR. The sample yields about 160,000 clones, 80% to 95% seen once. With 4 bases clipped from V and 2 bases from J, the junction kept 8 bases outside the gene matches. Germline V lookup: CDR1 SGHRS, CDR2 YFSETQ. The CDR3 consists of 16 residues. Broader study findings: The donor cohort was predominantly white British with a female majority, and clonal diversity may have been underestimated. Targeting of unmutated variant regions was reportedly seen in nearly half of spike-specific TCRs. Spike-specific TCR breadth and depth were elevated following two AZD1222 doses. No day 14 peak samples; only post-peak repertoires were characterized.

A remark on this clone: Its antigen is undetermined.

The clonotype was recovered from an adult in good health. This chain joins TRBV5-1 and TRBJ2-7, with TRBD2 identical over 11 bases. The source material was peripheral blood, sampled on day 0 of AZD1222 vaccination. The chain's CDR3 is CASSPGTSGAAYEQYF. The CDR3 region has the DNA TGCGCCAGCAGCCCGGGGACTAGCGGTGCCGCCTACGAGCAGTACTTC. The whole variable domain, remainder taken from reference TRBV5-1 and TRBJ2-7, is KAGVTQTPRYLIKTRGQQVTLSCSPISGHRSVSWYQQTPGQGLQFLFEYFSETQRNKGNFPGRFSGRQFSNSRSEMNVSTLELGDSALYLCASSPGTSGAAYEQYFGPGTRLTVT.